The clone carrying this TCR beta chain was observed a handful of times. This sample is drawn from a study of regulatory T cells in long-lasting Graves disease. The time point here: newly diagnosed GD, antithyroid drugs for less than 3 months. Generation of the TCR library employed RNA extracted from PBMCs. With 6 bases removed from V and 6 bases from J, the gap between germline ends came to 20 bases. The CDR3 covers 16 residues. CDR1 and CDR2 (germline): MNHEY, SVGEGT. Arm-PCR with iRepertoire HTBI primers amplified the CDR3 regions for these TCR beta libraries. In the source study's methods: Across samples, more than 55 TRBV and more than twelve TRBJ segments were found. TCRdb re-derived calls from the multiplex PCR reads in MiXCR, one entry per CDR3 protein. These V and J calls rely on TCRdb rather than the paper's analysis. The data show hundreds of thousands of distinct CDR3 sequences, approximately 16% seen once.

These sequences were also reported in another study, on T cells in Graves' hyperthyroidism and ophthalmopathy.

This chain uses TRBV6-2 or TRBV6-3 with TRBJ2-2, with D unclear. The sequenced sample was peripheral blood mononuclear cells (PBMCs), obtained at new diagnosis, from a patient treated with antithyroid drugs. This sequence originates from a man aged 40-49 years with Graves disease. DNA of the CDR3: TGTGCCAGCAGCCCTGATGCGTTTAGATTGTCCGGGGAGCTGTTTTTT. This encodes CASSPDAFRLSGELFF.